These T cell receptor beta chains were read from a single sample in a study of T cell repertoires in cytomegalovirus infection. One entry per CDR3 protein, called by TCRdb with MiXCR from the reads. The data contain 250,000 or so distinct CDR3 sequences, about 18% of them singletons. Sequencing input: CD8+ T cells from PBMCs. The receptors come from a human donor in good health (CMV status not recorded). Some clones in this sample may be carry-over from other donors' samples. The CDR3 runs from the conserved cysteine through the conserved F or W. D genes are given only for firm matches. Some rows have no size entry. The others give once, few or many, or a class for an expanded clone.

J gene: TRBJ2-1; clone size: -; D gene: -; V gene: TRBV4-3; CDR3 DNA: TGCGCCAGCAGCCCCGGTGGTCCTGGCAGTGAGCAGTTCTTC; CDR3 protein: CASSPGGPGSEQFF
J gene: TRBJ1-6; clone size: many; D gene: TRBD1; V gene: TRBV28; CDR3 DNA: TGTGCCAGCAGCTCGGACAGGGGGAGGTGGGGCAATTCACCCCTCCACTTT; CDR3 protein: CASSSDRGRWGNSPLHF
J gene: TRBJ1-2; clone size: few; D gene: TRBD1; V gene: TRBV7-9; CDR3 DNA: TGTGCCAGCAGCTCGCAGGGGGGGGGCGCCTATGGCTACACCTTC; CDR3 protein: CASSSQGGGAYGYTF
J gene: TRBJ1-1; clone size: many; D gene: -; V gene: TRBV7-9; CDR3 DNA: TGTGCCAGCAGCTTAGCGCTCCTAACCGGGGGTGAAGCTTTCTTT; CDR3 protein: CASSLALLTGGEAFF
J gene: TRBJ2-4; clone size: few; D gene: -; V gene: TRBV5-4; CDR3 DNA: TGTGCCAGCAGCTTGGACAGCGTAGCCAAAAACATTCAGTACTTC; CDR3 protein: CASSLDSVAKNIQYF
J gene: TRBJ1-5; clone size: -; D gene: -; V gene: TRBV7-6; CDR3 DNA: TGTGCCAGCAGCCGGGAGGGGTTTCAGCCCCAGCATTTT; CDR3 protein: CASSREGFQPQHF
J gene: TRBJ1-1; clone size: -; D gene: -; V gene: TRBV7-9; CDR3 DNA: TGTGCCAGCAGCTTATATTGGCAGCCGAACACTGAAGCTTTCTTT; CDR3 protein: CASSLYWQPNTEAFF
J gene: TRBJ1-6; clone size: many; D gene: -; V gene: TRBV4-1; CDR3 DNA: TGCGCCAGCAGCCCCTCCGTAGCAGGGGCTGATTCACCCCTCCACTTT; CDR3 protein: CASSPSVAGADSPLHF
J gene: TRBJ2-6; clone size: many; D gene: TRBD1; V gene: TRBV7-2; CDR3 DNA: TGTGCCAGCAGCTTAGTGGGACAGACAAGCTCTGGGGCCAACGTCCTGACTTTC; CDR3 protein: CASSLVGQTSSGANVLTF
J gene: TRBJ2-1; clone size: few; D gene: -; V gene: TRBV15; CDR3 DNA: TGTGCCACCAGCAGAGATGGGGCCGGGGTTGCGATCTCCTACAATGAGCAGTTCTTC; CDR3 protein: CATSRDGAGVAISYNEQFF
J gene: TRBJ1-1; clone size: few; D gene: -; V gene: TRBV29-1; CDR3 DNA: TGCAGCGTTAGGTACAACACTGAAGCTTTCTTT; CDR3 protein: CSVRYNTEAFF
J gene: TRBJ2-5; clone size: -; D gene: TRBD2; V gene: TRBV2; CDR3 DNA: TGTGCCAGCAGTGAACCTAGCGGGGGGGAGGAGACCCAGTACTTC; CDR3 protein: CASSEPSGGEETQYF
J gene: TRBJ1-2; clone size: many; D gene: TRBD1; V gene: TRBV4-1; CDR3 DNA: TGCGCCAGCAGCCGCCCACAGGGGGCATTTGACTATGGCTACACCTTC; CDR3 protein: CASSRPQGAFDYGYTF
J gene: TRBJ1-1; clone size: many; D gene: -; V gene: TRBV12-3/TRBV12-4; CDR3 DNA: TGTGCCAGCAGTTTATGGGAAGTGAACACTGAAGCTTTCTTT; CDR3 protein: CASSLWEVNTEAFF
J gene: TRBJ2-3; clone size: few; D gene: -; V gene: TRBV6-5; CDR3 DNA: TGTGCCAGCAGTGGCGGGGACCCTGGCGCAGATACGCAGTATTTT; CDR3 protein: CASSGGDPGADTQYF
J gene: TRBJ1-1; clone size: -; D gene: -; V gene: TRBV11-2; CDR3 DNA: TGTGCCAGCAGCTTAGACGGGGCAGGGGAGGTAGGGAACACTGAAGCTTTCTTT; CDR3 protein: CASSLDGAGEVGNTEAFF
J gene: TRBJ2-7; clone size: -; D gene: -; V gene: TRBV2; CDR3 DNA: TGTGCCAGCAGTGAAGGTTACGGACTTAGCTCCTACGAGCAGTACTTC; CDR3 protein: CASSEGYGLSSYEQYF
J gene: TRBJ2-7; clone size: once; D gene: -; V gene: TRBV29-1; CDR3 DNA: TGCAGCGTTCGAGGTGGGAGCTCCTACGAGCAGTACTTC; CDR3 protein: CSVRGGSSYEQYF
J gene: TRBJ2-7; clone size: few; D gene: -; V gene: TRBV28; CDR3 DNA: TGTGCCAGCATCCAAAGAGGACGGACCTACGAGCAGTACTTC; CDR3 protein: CASIQRGRTYEQYF
J gene: TRBJ1-1; clone size: few; D gene: -; V gene: TRBV6-5; CDR3 DNA: TGTGCCAGCAGTTACATCGCGGGGATGAACACTGAAGCTTTCTTT; CDR3 protein: CASSYIAGMNTEAFF
J gene: TRBJ2-5; clone size: few; D gene: TRBD1; V gene: TRBV7-9; CDR3 DNA: TGTGCCAGCAGCTTAGGGACAGGAGTTCAAGAGACCCAGTACTTC; CDR3 protein: CASSLGTGVQETQYF
J gene: TRBJ2-4; clone size: many; D gene: -; V gene: TRBV6-2/TRBV6-3; CDR3 DNA: TGTGCCAGCAGTTACTCCCCAGGGGAGGACAAAAACATTCAGTACTTC; CDR3 protein: CASSYSPGEDKNIQYF
J gene: TRBJ2-3; clone size: -; D gene: TRBD2; V gene: TRBV19; CDR3 DNA: TGTGCCAGTACACCGGCGGGGGGCCAGGCAGATACGCAGTATTTT; CDR3 protein: CASTPAGGQADTQYF
J gene: TRBJ1-2; clone size: few; D gene: -; V gene: TRBV28; CDR3 DNA: TGTGCCAGCACCTGGGGAGATGGCTACACCTTC; CDR3 protein: CASTWGDGYTF
J gene: TRBJ2-2; clone size: -; D gene: -; V gene: TRBV20-1; CDR3 DNA: TGCAGTGCTAGAGATTCTTATCAAACCGGGGAGCTGTTTTTT; CDR3 protein: CSARDSYQTGELFF
J gene: TRBJ2-4; clone size: many; D gene: -; V gene: TRBV7-2; CDR3 DNA: TGTGCCAGCAGCTTAATCAGGGAGCGGGCCAAAAACATTCAGTACTTC; CDR3 protein: CASSLIRERAKNIQYF
J gene: TRBJ1-5; clone size: many; D gene: -; V gene: TRBV7-6; CDR3 DNA: TGTGCCAGCAGCCCCTATAGCAATCAGCCCCAGCATTTT; CDR3 protein: CASSPYSNQPQHF
J gene: TRBJ1-1; clone size: few; D gene: -; V gene: TRBV28; CDR3 DNA: TGTGCCAGCAGTTTTTCGACAGTACACACTGAAGCTTTCTTT; CDR3 protein: CASSFSTVHTEAFF
J gene: TRBJ2-3; clone size: -; D gene: TRBD2; V gene: TRBV20-1; CDR3 DNA: TGCAGTGTTAGCGGCAGCGGGGCGGCAGATACGCAGTATTTT; CDR3 protein: CSVSGSGAADTQYF
J gene: TRBJ2-7; clone size: many; D gene: TRBD1; V gene: TRBV28; CDR3 DNA: TGTGCCAGCTGGGACAGGGGTTTCTACGAGCAGTACTTC; CDR3 protein: CASWDRGFYEQYF
J gene: TRBJ1-6; clone size: many; D gene: -; V gene: TRBV6-5; CDR3 DNA: TGTGCCAGCAGTTACGGCGACAGTGACTCCTATAATTCACCCCTCCACTTT; CDR3 protein: CASSYGDSDSYNSPLHF
J gene: TRBJ2-7; clone size: -; D gene: -; V gene: TRBV2; CDR3 DNA: TGTGCCAGCACCGAGGCAGGGGCCTCCTACGAGCAGTACTTC; CDR3 protein: CASTEAGASYEQYF
J gene: TRBJ2-3; clone size: many; D gene: TRBD2; V gene: TRBV7-2; CDR3 DNA: TGTGCCAGCAGCTTAGGCGGGGGGGCCGTCACAGATACGCAGTATTTT; CDR3 protein: CASSLGGGAVTDTQYF
J gene: TRBJ2-1; clone size: few; D gene: TRBD2; V gene: TRBV25-1; CDR3 DNA: TGTGCCAGCAGTGAATATTATGCTCTAGCGGGGAACAATGAGCAGTTCTTC; CDR3 protein: CASSEYYALAGNNEQFF
J gene: TRBJ2-4; clone size: -; D gene: TRBD1; V gene: TRBV15; CDR3 DNA: TGTGCCACCAGCCCACGGTCCGGGACAGGGGGCGCGGCGACCAAAAACATTCAGTACTTC; CDR3 protein: CATSPRSGTGGAATKNIQYF
J gene: TRBJ2-1; clone size: -; D gene: TRBD1; V gene: TRBV24-1; CDR3 DNA: TGTGCCACCAGTGATAACCGGACAGGGGGCTACAATGAGCAGTTCTTC; CDR3 protein: CATSDNRTGGYNEQFF
J gene: TRBJ2-1; clone size: many; D gene: -; V gene: TRBV7-2; CDR3 DNA: TGTGCCAGCAGCCCCCATGACTACAATGAGCAGTTCTTC; CDR3 protein: CASSPHDYNEQFF
J gene: TRBJ1-1; clone size: few; D gene: -; V gene: TRBV20-1; CDR3 DNA: TGCAGTGCTAGAGATTGGGGCCTCGGAGCTTTCTTT; CDR3 protein: CSARDWGLGAFF
J gene: TRBJ2-3; clone size: many; D gene: -; V gene: TRBV6-1; CDR3 DNA: TGTGCCAGCAGTGAACCGATGACAAGGGATACGCAGTATTTT; CDR3 protein: CASSEPMTRDTQYF
J gene: TRBJ1-2; clone size: few; D gene: TRBD1; V gene: TRBV4-3; CDR3 DNA: TGCGCCAGCAGCCAAGAAAGGGGGCTCGGAGGCTACACCTTC; CDR3 protein: CASSQERGLGGYTF
J gene: TRBJ1-5; clone size: -; D gene: TRBD1; V gene: TRBV7-6; CDR3 DNA: TGTGCCAGCAGCTCTTCCAGGGGGCCCAATCAGCCCCAGCATTTT; CDR3 protein: CASSSSRGPNQPQHF
J gene: TRBJ1-1; clone size: -; D gene: -; V gene: TRBV4-2; CDR3 DNA: TGTGCCAGCAGCCAGGATCTTGGGGTGAACACTGAAGCTTTCTTT; CDR3 protein: CASSQDLGVNTEAFF
J gene: TRBJ2-4; clone size: -; D gene: -; V gene: TRBV4-1; CDR3 DNA: TGCGCCAGCAGCCAGTTTTCAGGGGCGAACATTCAGTACTTC; CDR3 protein: CASSQFSGANIQYF
J gene: TRBJ1-6; clone size: -; D gene: -; V gene: TRBV2; CDR3 DNA: TGTGCCAGCAGCGCCCCCAAGACAGGAACGAGCTCCTATAATTCACCCCTCCACTTT; CDR3 protein: CASSAPKTGTSSYNSPLHF
J gene: TRBJ2-1; clone size: many; D gene: -; V gene: TRBV7-3; CDR3 DNA: TGTGCCAGCAGCCTCGGATCTGGGAATGAGCAGTTCTTC; CDR3 protein: CASSLGSGNEQFF